This T cell receptor beta chain was sequenced during a study of beta chain features in type 1 diabetes. General observations from the study: Fewer insertions but more deletions were seen at VDJ junctions in type 1 diabetes patients. PCR might favor shorter templates, but any such skew would affect patients and controls equally. Within each of all four CD4+ subsets, Type 1 diabetes patients had TCRB CDR3s that were moderately but significantly shorter.

The study reverse transcribed the entire isolated RNA, so it sequenced expressed TCRB transcripts. Method: immunoSEQ multiplex PCR; TCRdb's copy keeps in-frame clones and lacks some. The sample records 150,000 to 200,000 clones, approximately 62% being singletons. Cells sorted by CD45RO/CCR7/CD25/CD127/CD95/CD27 comprised CD4+ naive, central memory, regulatory and stem cell-like memory cells. Notes on this clone: Its cognate antigen is unknown.

CDR3 length: 13 amino acids. Trimming at V came to 5 bases and at J to 4 bases, leaving 5 bases not matched to a gene. CDR1 is MNHNY and CDR2 is SVGAGI in the germline V gene (reference sequence). The rearrangement links TRBV6-6 to TRBJ2-7, with TRBD1 matching over 7 bases. Sequences were obtained from naive CD4+ T cells from blood. The source of this sequence is a young man with type 1 diabetes. The DNA for the CDR3 is TGTGCCAGCAGTCGTGGACAGGTTTACGAGCAGTACTTC. Its translation: CASSRGQVYEQYF.